The 23 T cell receptor beta chains reported below all come from one sample, sequenced in a study of cytomegalovirus exposure and HLA in healthy donors (dated 2017 in TCRdb). Libraries were prepared through the immunoSEQ multiplex PCR assay. For the multiplex PCR, a mixture combining 60 forward primers for TCR Vbeta segments and 13 reverse primers for TCR Jbeta segments was used. TCRdb mirrors the immuneACCESS table, restricted to in-frame sequences. Some clones are absent from its copies; in checked studies, under half trace to an unresolved V gene, and the reason for the others is unknown. For this sample there are 95,000 to 150,000 clones; under 85% appear just once. 5.8% of the sample is in the top ten clones. The specimen was PBMCs. The source of these receptors is a man between 18 and 35 years old in good health and CMV-seropositive.

The V gene is TRBV29-1, the J gene TRBJ1-1; 8 bases line up with TRBD1. This CDR3 contains 15 residues. Trimming cost V 3 bases and J 0 bases; bases outside gene matches: 6. The germline V gene encodes CDR1 SQVTM and CDR2 ANQGSEA. The CDR3 sequence: CSVEGTGIMNTEAFF. The DNA for the CDR3 is TGCAGCGTTGAGGGGACAGGTATTATGAACACTGAAGCTTTCTTT.

This chain links TRBV6-1 with TRBJ2-5, with D perhaps TRBD2 (6 bases). Looked up from germline, CDR1 is MNHNS and CDR2 is SASEGT. Trimming took off 2 bases at V and 2 bases at J, with 9 bases between the two ends. The CDR3 sequence is 14 residues long. The CDR3 here is CASSEWGVQETQYF. As DNA, the CDR3 is TGTGCCAGCAGTGAATGGGGGGTACAAGAGACCCAGTACTTC.

The CDR3 loop reads CASSMRRESYEQYF. The CDR3 region has the DNA TGTGCCAGTAGTATGCGGCGGGAGTCCTACGAGCAGTACTTC. The J gene is TRBJ2-7, the V gene TRBV19; 7 bases align to TRBD2. This CDR3 spans 14 amino acids. Unmatched junction bases numbered 3, after V lost 3 bases and J lost 1 base. Germline V gives CDR1 LNHDA, CDR2 SQIVND (reference sequence). Drawing the rest from reference TRBV19 and TRBJ2-7, the complete variable domain is DGGITQSPKYLFRKEGQNVTLSCEQNLNHDAMYWYRQDPGQGLRLIYYSQIVNDFQKGDIAEGYSVSREKKESFPLTVTSAQKNPTAFYLCASSMRRESYEQYFGPGTRLTVT.

V is TRBV20-1 and J is TRBJ1-1; D is unclear. V lost 5 bases and J lost 1, with 5 bases in between. There are 11 residues in the CDR3. In germline, CDR1 is DFQATT, CDR2 SNEGSKA (reference sequence). Here the CDR3 DNA reads TGCAGTGCTCCGGGGAACACTGAAGCTTTCTTT. Translation: CSAPGNTEAFF.

The rearrangement uses TRBV5-1 and TRBJ2-7; D gene uncertain. Germline assignment: CDR1 SGHRS and CDR2 YFSETQ. V was shortened by 0 bases and J by 5 bases, with 18 bases between the two germline ends. This CDR3 has 16 amino acids. The DNA of the CDR3 is TGCGCCAGCAGCTTGGTTCCCACTGCCCCACTTGACGAGCAGTACTTC. Protein product: CASSLVPTAPLDEQYF. The variable domain in full, completed from reference TRBV5-1 and TRBJ2-7, reads KAGVTQTPRYLIKTRGQQVTLSCSPISGHRSVSWYQQTPGQGLQFLFEYFSETQRNKGNFPGRFSGRQFSNSRSEMNVSTLELGDSALYLCASSLVPTAPLDEQYFGPGTRLTVT.

J is TRBJ2-7 and V is TRBV5-8; 10 nucleotides align to TRBD1. This CDR3 is built from 15 residues. Germline V CDR1 and CDR2: SGHTS, YDEGEE. J lost 3 bases, V lost 4 bases, and 7 bases had no gene match. This CDR3 reads CASSDRDRGLYEQYF. In DNA, the CDR3 is TGTGCCAGCAGCGACCGGGACAGGGGACTCTACGAGCAGTACTTC.

V is TRBV5-4 and J is TRBJ1-2, with D hard to call. This CDR3 has 13 amino acids. From germline, CDR1 is SGHNT and CDR2 YYREEE (reference sequence). V was shortened by 0 bases and J by 5 bases, with 8 bases between the two germline ends. This chain's CDR3 is CASSLEAVYGYTF. The CDR3 DNA sequence: TGTGCCAGCAGCTTGGAGGCGGTTTATGGCTACACCTTC.

This clone was picked up one time. This sequence joins TRBV5-6 and TRBJ1-2, with 7 bases fitting TRBD1. The CDR3 is 15 residues long. Per the germline V gene, CDR1 is SGHDT and CDR2 is YYEEEE. J was trimmed by 3 bases and V by 4 bases; bases with no gene match: 9. CDR3 protein: CASSRTGTRDYGYTF. The DNA for the CDR3 is TGTGCCAGCAGCAGGACAGGCACGCGGGACTATGGCTACACCTTC.

This chain uses TRBV28 with TRBJ2-5; 9 positions match TRBD2. V trimming: 3 bases; J trimming: 4 bases; junction bases outside the gene matches: 9. The CDR3 length is 16 residues. CDR1 is MDHEN, CDR2 SYDVKM, per germline. The CDR3 sequence is CASSLGGTSTGETQYF. The CDR3 DNA follows: TGTGCCAGCAGTTTGGGGGGGACTAGCACGGGAGAGACCCAGTACTTC.

V usage is TRBV6-5 and J usage is TRBJ1-4; D is perhaps TRBD1 (5 bases). Germline loops: CDR1 MNHEY, CDR2 SVGAGI. Trimming cost V 2 bases and J 4 bases, with 14 bases left between them. This CDR3 comprises 16 residues. CDR3 nucleotide sequence: TGTGCCAGCAGTTACGGGGCGCCCGACATTAATGAAAAACTGTTTTTT. It specifies CASSYGAPDINEKLFF.

V is TRBV25-1 and J is TRBJ1-2; TRBD1 agrees at 10 bases. V lost 1 base to trimming and J lost 0 bases; unmatched junction nucleotides: 5. Germline-derived CDR1 and CDR2 are MGHDK and SYGVNS. The CDR3 covers 17 residues. CDR3 coding DNA: TGTGCCAGCAGTGAATCGGGACAGGGGAAGGCTAACTATGGCTACACCTTC. Translation: CASSESGQGKANYGYTF.

This clone occurred once. The chain couples TRBV5-8 to TRBJ2-3; D perhaps matches TRBD1 (5 bases). Germline CDR1 SGHTS, CDR2 YDEGEE. CDR3 size: 14 residues. Trimming cost V 8 bases and J 0 bases, with 13 bases left between them. The CDR3 nucleotides read TGTGCCAGTACGGCAGGGATTAGCACAGATACGCAGTATTTT. Protein product: CASTAGISTDTQYF. The variable domain in full, completed from reference TRBV5-8 and TRBJ2-3, reads EAGVTQSPTHLIKTRGQQATLRCSPISGHTSVYWYQQALGLGLQFLLWYDEGEERNRGNFPPRFSGRQFPNYSSELNVNALELEDSALYLCASTAGISTDTQYFGPGTRLTVL.

The chain uses TRBV19 and TRBJ1-5, with 7 bases identical to TRBD1. The CDR3 contains 15 residues. The junction had 6 bases not matched to a gene; V was cut back by 3 bases and J by 4 bases. Germline loops: CDR1 LNHDA, CDR2 SQIVND (reference sequence). CDR3 amino acids: CASSMDRDRNQPQHF. In DNA, the CDR3 is TGTGCCAGTAGTATGGACCGGGACAGAAATCAGCCCCAGCATTTT.

J is TRBJ1-5 and V is TRBV28; D is unclear. From germline, CDR1 is MDHEN and CDR2 SYDVKM. The V and J ends lost 7 bases and 5 bases respectively, with 15 bases between them. This CDR3 region has 14 residues. CDR3 amino acids: CASTRDPGDQPQHF. CDR3 nucleotide sequence: TGTGCCAGCACCCGAGACCCAGGCGATCAGCCCCAGCATTTT.

The chain joins TRBV7-9 to TRBJ2-1; 10 bases are a match to TRBD2. The germline V gene has CDR1 SEHNR and CDR2 FQNEAQ (reference sequence). The CDR3 is 16 residues long. Trimming cost V 4 bases and J 2 bases; bases outside gene matches: 5. CDR3 protein: CASSSGLAEAYNEQFF. The CDR3 DNA follows: TGTGCCAGCAGCTCTGGACTAGCGGAAGCCTACAATGAGCAGTTCTTC. The whole variable domain, filled in from reference TRBV7-9 and TRBJ2-1, reads DTGVSQNPRHKITKRGQNVTFRCDPISEHNRLYWYRQTLGQGPEFLTYFQNEAQLEKSRLLSDRFSAERPKGSFSTLEIQRTEQGDSAMYLCASSSGLAEAYNEQFFGPGTRLTVL.

The CDR3 sequence is CASSLGVTGEQYF. DNA of the CDR3: TGTGCCAGCAGCTTAGGGGTCACGGGCGAGCAGTACTTC. This chain joins TRBV7-9 and TRBJ2-7, with D hard to call. Germline V gene lookup returns CDR1 SEHNR and CDR2 FQNEAQ (reference sequence). The CDR3 loop spans 13 amino acids. Trimming removed 1 base from V and 6 bases from J, with 10 bases in between. Filled out from reference TRBV7-9 and TRBJ2-7, the complete variable domain reads DTGVSQNPRHKITKRGQNVTFRCDPISEHNRLYWYRQTLGQGPEFLTYFQNEAQLEKSRLLSDRFSAERPKGSFSTLEIQRTEQGDSAMYLCASSLGVTGEQYFGPGTRLTVT.

The chain couples TRBV18 to TRBJ1-1, with unresolved D. In germline, CDR1 is KGHSH, CDR2 LQKENI. V was trimmed by 2 bases and J by 8 bases, leaving 15 bases between them. The CDR3 runs to 14 residues. The CDR3 DNA is TGTGCCAGCTCACCAAGCGACGGTTCCTGGGAAGCTTTCTTT. Protein: CASSPSDGSWEAFF.

J is TRBJ2-3 and V is TRBV5-1, with a weak D call TRBD2 (6 bases). V gave up 0 bases and J gave up 6 bases, with 11 bases separating them. This CDR3 is 14 amino acids long. Germline lookup yields CDR1 SGHRS and CDR2 YFSETQ. This chain's CDR3 is CASSLDAGSDTQYF. CDR3 nucleotides: TGCGCCAGCAGCTTGGACGCGGGGAGCGATACGCAGTATTTT.

The chain employs TRBV29-1 and TRBJ2-1, with 9 bases aligning to TRBD1. Trimming cost V 6 bases and J 5 bases; bases outside gene matches: 11. The CDR3 is 15 amino acids. Germline V gene sequence: CDR1 SQVTM, CDR2 ANQGSEA. Here the CDR3 DNA reads TGCAGCGTCGATACCGGGACAGGGAAAAACAATGAGCAGTTCTTC. Protein product: CSVDTGTGKNNEQFF.

The chain has TRBV5-5 and TRBJ2-5; 7 bases match TRBD2. V lost 4 bases, J lost 5 bases, and 14 bases stayed unmatched. The germline V gene has CDR1 SGHKS and CDR2 YYEKEE (reference sequence). There are 16 residues in the CDR3. The CDR3: CASSPLGDYLGETQYF. DNA of the CDR3: TGTGCCAGCAGCCCACTGGGGGACTACTTGGGGGAGACCCAGTACTTC.

This clone was observed a handful of times. V gene TRBV6-5 combines with J gene TRBJ1-1; D perhaps matches TRBD1 (5 bases). The CDR3 has 12 residues. Germline V gene lookup returns CDR1 MNHEY and CDR2 SVGAGI. Between the trimmed V and J ends, which lost 5 bases and 4 bases, there was a span of 8 bases. DNA for the CDR3: TGTGCCAGCAGTCAGGGTTTCACTGAAGCTTTCTTT. It specifies CASSQGFTEAFF.

The gene calls are TRBV30 and TRBJ1-6, with a possible D match to TRBD1 (6 bases). Per the germline V gene, CDR1 is GTSNPN and CDR2 is SVGIG (reference sequence). The V gene lost 0 bases and the J gene lost 10 bases, with 13 bases spanning the gap. The CDR3 runs to 14 residues. CDR3 amino acids: CAWSVQQGRSPLHF. CDR3 in DNA: TGTGCCTGGAGTGTACAACAGGGAAGGTCACCCCTCCACTTT. Based on the CDR3 plus reference TRBV30 and TRBJ1-6, the full variable domain is SQTIHQWPATLVQPVGSPLSLECTVEGTSNPNLYWYRQAAGRGLQLLFYSVGIGQISSEVPQNLSASRPQDRQFILSSKKLLLSDSGFYLCAWSVQQGRSPLHFGNGTRLTVT.

The chain recombines TRBV19 with TRBJ1-3, with D possibly TRBD1 on 5 matching bases. The germline gives CDR1 LNHDA, CDR2 SQIVND (reference sequence). Trimming pared 4 bases from V and 0 bases from J, leaving 7 bases between. The CDR3 covers 14 residues. CDR3 nucleotide sequence: TGTGCCAGTAGTAGGGACTACTCTGGAAACACCATATATTTT. The encoded protein is CASSRDYSGNTIYF.